These 8 T cell receptor beta chains were all obtained from the same sample, sequenced in a study of early T cells in non-severe SARS-CoV-2 infection. TCRdb re-analysed the 5' RACE reads in MiXCR, keeping a single row per CDR3 protein. The table lists more than 65,000 distinct CDR3 sequences, 12% of them singletons. Sequencing was carried out using whole blood. The receptor source for this set is an adult who was a healthcare worker with PCR-confirmed SARS-CoV-2 infection or an uninfected control (not recorded which).

The table lists this clonotype with a few counts. CDR3 nucleotide sequence: TGTGCCAGCAGCCTCCGTTCTGGGGGCTACACTGAAGCTTTCTTT. Translated, it gives CASSLRSGGYTEAFF. The rearrangement uses TRBV11-3 and TRBJ1-1; TRBD1 is a possible D gene (6 bases). The CDR3 is 15 amino acids. The germline gives CDR1 SGHNT, CDR2 YENEEA. Trimming stripped 5 bases from V and 3 bases from J, with 16 bases between.

This clonotype was observed many times. J is TRBJ2-1 and V is TRBV29-1; D not resolved. This CDR3 spans 10 amino acids. Per germline, CDR1 SQVTM and CDR2 ANQGSEA. The V gene lost 7 bases and the J gene lost 10 bases, with 11 bases spanning the gap. CDR3 in amino acids: CSARVEEQFF. CDR3 nucleotides: TGCAGCGCCCGGGTCGAAGAGCAGTTCTTC.

This clonotype was detected many times. This chain uses TRBV11-2 with TRBJ2-1, with 15 bases that match TRBD2. Germline V gives CDR1 SGHAT, CDR2 FQNNGV. This CDR3 region has 17 residues. The J segment lost 6 bases and the V segment lost 4 bases, leaving 7 bases of the junction unmatched. CDR3 loop: CASSSLWTSGRGNEQFF. In nucleotides, the CDR3 is TGTGCCAGCAGCTCCCTCTGGACTAGCGGGAGGGGCAATGAGCAGTTCTTC.

This clonotype was observed many times. The CDR3 DNA is TGTGCCAGCAGTAATTCTCAGGGGAGCCTTGAAGCTTTCTTT. Its translation: CASSNSQGSLEAFF. V gene TRBV28 combines with J gene TRBJ1-1, with TRBD1 as a possible D gene (6 bases). The V gene's germline CDR1 is MDHEN and CDR2 SYDVKM. The CDR3 has 14 residues. The V and J ends lost 5 bases and 7 bases respectively, with 17 bases between them.

This clonotype was detected many times. The genes are TRBV28 and TRBJ1-3, with D possibly TRBD1 on 6 matching bases. Germline V gene data show CDR1 as MDHEN and CDR2 as SYDVKM. This CDR3 region has 15 residues. V gave up 4 bases and J gave up 4 bases, with 14 bases separating them. CDR3 protein: CASSSSGAQGNTIYF. CDR3 DNA: TGTGCCAGCAGTTCGTCAGGGGCGCAAGGAAACACCATATATTTT.

On this clonotype: A clone one base away is much larger, so this may be a read error. The V call is TRBV12-3 or TRBV12-4, the J call TRBJ2-7; a weak D match, TRBD1 (5 bases). This CDR3 has 12 residues. V was pared by 6 bases and J by 6 bases, with 12 bases between. The CDR3 DNA is TGTGCCAGCAGCTCCAGGACAACCGAGCAGTACTTC. Translated, it gives CASSSRTTEQYF.

In this sample, this clonotype turned up a few times. The rearrangement joins TRBV15 to TRBJ2-1, with TRBD2 identical over 11 bases. The CDR3 has 17 amino acids. Per germline, CDR1 LNHNV and CDR2 YYDKDF (reference sequence). V lost 1 base to trimming and J lost 6 bases; unmatched junction nucleotides: 8. CDR3 sequence reads: CATSRGLTSGSANEQFF. The CDR3 nucleotides are TGTGCCACCAGCAGAGGCCTTACTAGCGGGAGTGCCAATGAGCAGTTCTTC.

V and J are TRBV28 and TRBJ2-2, with 14 bases lining up with TRBD2. Per germline, CDR1 MDHEN and CDR2 SYDVKM. The CDR3 runs to 19 residues. J gave up 3 bases and V 3 bases, and 9 bases lay outside the gene matches. The CDR3, as DNA: TGTGCCAGCAGTTTCTCGGGACTAGCGGGAGTATTCGACACCGGGGAGCTGTTTTTT. It translates to CASSFSGLAGVFDTGELFF.